This T cell receptor beta chain was found in a study of human T cells and chemical hapten exposure (dated by TCRdb to the early 2020s). In terms of the full investigation: For sensitization, 2% DPC in acetone was applied to an approximately 2 cm by approximately 2 cm area of upper inner arm skin. Most of the patients in the cohort were female, and the cohort covered alopecia areata with under or over 50% scalp involvement, alopecia totalis and alopecia universalis. Weekly therapeutic DPC doses were additionally applied to the scalp of patients throughout the approximately 25-week study period. Blood samples were taken from patients before sensitization (week 0) and at 2, 6 and about 24 weeks after DPC sensitization. Approximately 30 alopecia patients provided blood for TCR sequencing at one to four time points (pre-sensitization, 2, 6 and 24 weeks). Libraries were pooled for sequencing, and variation in per-sample TCR yields was attributed mainly to small differences in library volumes within the pool. Patch testing on the upper back used Finn chambers containing 0.01% DPC, with scoring done after 6 days according to International Contact Dermatitis Research Group standards. In alopecia patients, the study followed how the peripheral blood TCR repertoire changed in vivo over primary and secondary sensitization to diphenylcyclopropenone (DPC), a hapten.

The germline V gene yields SGHVS for CDR1 and FNYEAQ for CDR2. The CDR3 runs 13 amino acids, cysteine and phenylalanine included. The sequence is cut down to CDR3 DNA, 39 bases in frame from base 1. V drops 4 bases and J drops 13 bases, leaving 14 bases in between. The time point label on this specimen signifies: patch test 3, about 24 weeks after DPC sensitization. What the treatment or condition label conveys for this sample: therapeutic diphenylcyclopropenone sensitization with weekly scalp DPC. At every patch-test visit, the blood draw took place before the patch test was put on. Eligible patients were aged 18 to 70, diagnosed with alopecia, deemed suitable for DPC therapy, and excluded if pregnant. Total RNA was isolated from unfractionated whole blood collected in Tempus Blood RNA tubes. Comments on this clonotype: No antigen is known for it. No much larger clonotype is one base removed from it; base qualities were not supplied.

The library was generated by RACE. Data came from a NextSeq 500. During library preparation, unique molecular identifiers were attached to individual cDNA molecules so that TCRs could be counted quantitatively and reproducibly. Both TCR alpha and TCR beta chains were sequenced from each blood RNA sample. The source study handled its data this way. Samples had a median of roughly 99,000 TCRs, with a range from roughly 23,224 to 700,000. V, J and CDR3 annotation of the TCR reads was performed with the Decombinator software suite. To make PS versus PT1 abundance plots, every sample was subsampled to the same number of TCRs (28,000). TCRs were defined as expanded if absent before sensitization and observed at least eight times at the 2-week time point. TCRdb applied fastp at Q25 and MiXCR to the public reads, then kept only in-frame beta chains. Merged by CDR3 protein, the rows form single entries marked with the most common genes and DNA. The V and J calls shown here were made by TCRdb, not taken from the authors' results. The sample table holds about 52,000 distinct CDR3 sequences, of which approximately 9.9% were seen once. Over 15% of the sample goes to the ten largest clones.

The study at large found these results: No change with DPC sensitization was found in the number of TCRs above 1 in 1000 frequency, and no evidence of global repertoire structure alterations was found. Because all patients had alopecia, a presumed autoimmune disease, the immune response of the patients might differ from that of healthy individuals. Repeated subsampling changed both the strength of the expansion versus patch-test correlation and the threshold at which that correlation became significant. Expanded TCRs formed significantly more large CDR3 similarity clusters than pre-sensitization or healthy control sets, consistent with antigen-driven responses. Patch test score correlated positively with the number of PT1 expanded TCRs, reaching significance at thresholds 8, 16 and 32 but not at 4.

Recombination joined TRBV7-6 with TRBJ1-6; possibly the D gene is TRBD1, per 5 matching bases. The sequence came from a woman aged 40 to 55 with alopecia areata. Some clones in this sample may be carry-over from other donors' samples. The sample here was whole blood, taken in connection with sensitization to the hapten diphenylcyclopropenone (DPC). The DNA sequence follows: TGTGCCAGCAGCTCGGGACCGGGGTGTCCCCTCCACTTT. This gives the protein CASSSGPGCPLHF.